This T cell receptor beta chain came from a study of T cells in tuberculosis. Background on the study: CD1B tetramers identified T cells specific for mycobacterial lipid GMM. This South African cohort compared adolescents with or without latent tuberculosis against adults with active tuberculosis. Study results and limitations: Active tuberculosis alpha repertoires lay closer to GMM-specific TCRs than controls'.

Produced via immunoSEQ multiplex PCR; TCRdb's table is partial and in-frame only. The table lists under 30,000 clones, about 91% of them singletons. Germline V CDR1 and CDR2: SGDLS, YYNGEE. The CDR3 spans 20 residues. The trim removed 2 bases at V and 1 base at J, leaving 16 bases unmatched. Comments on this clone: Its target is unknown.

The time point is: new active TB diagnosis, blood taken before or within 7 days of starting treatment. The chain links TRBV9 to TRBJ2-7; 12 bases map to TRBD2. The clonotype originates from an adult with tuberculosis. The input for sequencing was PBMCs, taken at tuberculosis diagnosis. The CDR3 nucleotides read TGTGCCAGCAGCGTCAACCCTGAGATAGGACTAGCGGGGCAATCCTACGAGCAGTACTTC. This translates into CASSVNPEIGLAGQSYEQYF.